A single sample gave rise to the 24 T cell receptor beta chains below, sequenced in a study of T cells in Graves' hyperthyroidism and ophthalmopathy. The CDR3 regions of TCR beta were amplified from RNA transcripts. The TCR CDR3 first-round RT-PCR relied on the HTBI primer set. TCRdb reanalysed the multiplex PCR reads using MiXCR and keeps one entry per CDR3 protein. The table has about 680,000 distinct CDR3 sequences, under 45% seen once. Sequences were obtained from blood. The receptor source for this set is a woman between 40 and 50 years old with Graves' hyperthyroidism.

The chain is built from TRBV6-5 and TRBJ2-2; 8 positions agree with TRBD1. Germline V CDR1 and CDR2: MNHEY, SVGAGI. This CDR3 spans 15 amino acids. V lost 4 bases to trimming and J lost 1 base; unmatched junction nucleotides: 2. CDR3 loop: CASSWDRLNTGELFF. The CDR3 DNA sequence: TGTGCCAGCAGTTGGGACAGGCTGAACACCGGGGAGCTGTTTTTT.

The chain couples TRBV9 to TRBJ1-4, with unresolved D. CDR1 is SGDLS, CDR2 YYNGEE, per germline. V was trimmed by 0 bases and J by 0 bases, leaving 12 bases between them. This CDR3 is built from 17 residues. CDR3 nucleotide sequence: TGTGCCAGCAGCGTAGAGGAGGGAACTTCAACTAATGAAAAACTGTTTTTT. It yields the protein CASSVEEGTSTNEKLFF.

The chain recombines TRBV28 with TRBJ1-2; D is undetermined. Trimming stripped 1 base from V and 4 bases from J, with 16 bases between. The CDR3 totals 16 residues. Germline loops: CDR1 MDHEN, CDR2 SYDVKM. The CDR3 DNA is TGTGCCAGCAGTTTATCGATATATGGCACCGTCTATGGCTACACCTTC. Protein: CASSLSIYGTVYGYTF.

This clonotype was seen repeatedly, ten times or more. The rearrangement uses TRBV7-9 and TRBJ2-5; D gene uncertain. This CDR3 has 14 amino acids. The V and J ends lost 1 base and 5 bases respectively, with 11 bases between them. Germline-derived CDR1 and CDR2 are SEHNR and FQNEAQ (reference sequence). CDR3 amino acids: CASSLGSVMETQYF. DNA for the CDR3: TGTGCCAGCAGCTTAGGGTCCGTGATGGAGACCCAGTACTTC.

This clonotype was counted ten times or more. The chain joins TRBV12-3 or TRBV12-4 to TRBJ2-5; the D is unclear. V was pared by 6 bases and J by 4 bases, with 18 bases between. The CDR3 has 15 amino acids. The CDR3 DNA is TGTGCCAGCAGCAAGACTGGGTCGGTTCGAGAGACCCAGTACTTC. Translated: CASSKTGSVRETQYF.

There are many counts of this clonotype. V and J are TRBV9 and TRBJ2-7; 8 bases are shared with TRBD1. Germline-derived CDR1 and CDR2 are SGDLS and YYNGEE. V was clipped by 3 bases and J by 4 bases; unmatched bases: 6. CDR3 size: 14 residues. CDR3 residues: CASSAGQGQYEQYF. The CDR3 nucleotides read TGTGCCAGCAGCGCTGGACAGGGACAGTACGAGCAGTACTTC.

The chain links TRBV28 to TRBJ1-2; 11 bases agree with TRBD1. There are 11 residues in the CDR3. The V gene's germline CDR1 is MDHEN and CDR2 SYDVKM. V lost 10 bases and J lost 6; bases outside the gene matches: 1. CDR3 sequence reads: CATGQGDGYTF. Here the CDR3 DNA reads TGTGCCACGGGACAGGGGGATGGCTACACCTTC.

This clonotype came up many times. The chain couples TRBV19 to TRBJ2-7, with unresolved D. The CDR3 is made up of 14 amino acids. Germline CDR1 is LNHDA and CDR2 is SQIVND (reference sequence). V was shortened by 6 bases and J by 1 base, with 13 bases between the two germline ends. The CDR3 sequence: CASRDRGTSYEQYF. The DNA of the CDR3 is TGTGCCAGTAGGGACCGCGGAACGTCCTACGAGCAGTACTTC. Based on the CDR3 plus reference TRBV19 and TRBJ2-7, the full variable domain is DGGITQSPKYLFRKEGQNVTLSCEQNLNHDAMYWYRQDPGQGLRLIYYSQIVNDFQKGDIAEGYSVSREKKESFPLTVTSAQKNPTAFYLCASRDRGTSYEQYFGPGTRLTVT.

This clonotype was recorded at least ten times. A read error may account for a junction end that differs from germline. The chain links TRBV29-1 to TRBJ2-7; 9 bases are a match to TRBD2. Germline values: CDR1 SQVTM, CDR2 ANQGSEA. The CDR3 contains 14 residues. CDR3 loop: CSVDVAGASCEQYF. In nucleotides, the CDR3 is TGCAGCGTTGATGTAGCGGGAGCATCCTGCGAGCAGTACTTC.

This clonotype has a handful of counts. The chain uses TRBV4-1 and TRBJ2-2; 7 bases align to TRBD1. V lost 0 bases and J lost 4; bases outside the gene matches: 8. CDR3 size: 17 residues. The germline CDR1 and CDR2 sequences are MGHRA and YSYEKL. The CDR3, as DNA: TGCGCCAGCAGCCAAGAACAAACAGGGGTCTTCACCGGGGAGCTGTTTTTT. Translated, it gives CASSQEQTGVFTGELFF.

Concerning this clonotype itself: At one of its ends the junction is not consistent with the germline gene, which may arise from a read error. The V call is TRBV9, the J call TRBJ1-5; tentative D call: TRBD1 (6 bases). Germline V CDR1 and CDR2: SGDLS, YYNGEE. CDR3 length: 13 residues. Here the CDR3 DNA reads TGTGCCAGCAGTAGGGACACCTATCAGCACCAGCATTTT. The encoded protein is CASSRDTYQHQHF.

This clonotype has a handful of counts. V gene TRBV28 combines with J gene TRBJ1-5; 7 bases agree with TRBD1. The length of the CDR3 is 14 residues. Germline CDR1 and CDR2: MDHEN and SYDVKM. The ends lost 5 bases at V and 7 bases at J; junction bases unmatched: 8. CDR3 amino acids: CASSNPTGAQPQHF. The DNA of the CDR3 is TGTGCCAGCAGTAACCCCACAGGGGCGCAGCCCCAGCATTTT.

The rearrangement uses TRBV7-2 and TRBJ2-5; the match to TRBD2 covers 14 bases. Trimming at V came to 4 bases and at J to 6 bases, leaving 7 bases not matched to a gene. The germline V gene has CDR1 SGHTA and CDR2 FQGNSA. The CDR3 covers 16 residues. The CDR3: CASSSATSGGDKTQYF. The CDR3 DNA reads TGTGCCAGCAGCTCCGCGACTAGCGGGGGGGATAAGACCCAGTACTTC.

In regard to this clonotype: This clone may be a read error of a much larger clone one base away. The gene calls are TRBV6-1 and TRBJ2-5; TRBD1 matches 8 bases. From germline, CDR1 is MNHNS and CDR2 SASEGT. After removal of 6 bases from V and 5 bases from J, the junction contained 5 bases not matched to a gene. This CDR3 region has 13 residues. The CDR3 sequence is CASRDRAWETQYF. The CDR3 DNA follows: TGTGCCAGCAGGGACAGGGCCTGGGAGACCCAGTACTTC.

This clonotype occurred a few times. The chain carries TRBV25-1 and TRBJ1-1; D gene unclear. This CDR3 is built from 16 residues. Trimming cost V 6 bases and J 3 bases, with 20 bases left between them. Germline CDR1 reads MGHDK; CDR2 reads SYGVNS. In nucleotides, the CDR3 is TGTGCCAGCAGCCAAGATCCGGCCCACCGGGACACTGAAGCTTTCTTT. Its protein is CASSQDPAHRDTEAFF.

About this clonotype itself: Here the CDR3 omits its conserved ending phenylalanine or tryptophan, so a read error is the likely source. The V call is TRBV7-2, the J call TRBJ1-1, with a weak D call TRBD1 (5 bases). Germline V CDR1 and CDR2: SGHTA, FQGNSA. Trimming removed 5 bases from V and 1 base from J, with 8 bases in between. This CDR3 region has 13 residues. The CDR3 DNA sequence: TGTGCCAGCAGCCGGGACCAGAACACTGAAGCTTTCCTT. This codes for CASSRDQNTEAFL.

The rearrangement links TRBV29-1 to TRBJ2-1; 10 nucleotides agree with TRBD2. This CDR3 has 15 amino acids. V lost 3 bases to trimming and J lost 3 bases; unmatched junction nucleotides: 5. Germline V CDR1 and CDR2: SQVTM, ANQGSEA. The chain's CDR3 is CSVDGTSGVYNEQFF. In nucleotides, the CDR3 is TGCAGCGTTGACGGTACTAGCGGGGTCTACAATGAGCAGTTCTTC.

This clonotype was counted a few times. The chain has TRBV19 and TRBJ1-1; D ambiguous. V was cut by 7 bases and J by 10 bases, with 19 bases left in between. The CDR3 runs 13 residues. The germline CDR1 and CDR2 sequences are LNHDA and SQIVND (reference sequence). The CDR3 DNA reads as TGTGCCAGTAATCCCTCCGACGTTTTGGGAGCTTTCTTT. This gives the protein CASNPSDVLGAFF.

J is TRBJ2-5 and V is TRBV12-3 or TRBV12-4; 7 bases align to TRBD1. With V trimmed by 4 bases and J by 3 bases, 2 bases remained unmatched. The CDR3 covers 13 residues. CDR3 loop: CASSSGQEETQYF. CDR3 bases: TGTGCCAGCAGTTCCGGACAGGAAGAGACCCAGTACTTC.

This chain joins TRBV6-5 and TRBJ2-7; TRBD2 agrees at 7 bases. The ends lost 7 bases at V and 4 bases at J; junction bases unmatched: 7. The CDR3 extends over 13 amino acids. From germline, CDR1 is MNHEY and CDR2 SVGAGI. CDR3 coding DNA: TGTGCCAGCACGCCCCGGGGGGATTACGAGCAGTACTTC. Residues: CASTPRGDYEQYF.

This clonotype was counted many times. The V gene is TRBV6-5, the J gene TRBJ2-6; TRBD1 matches 7 bases. Germline V gene sequence: CDR1 MNHEY, CDR2 SVGAGI. V lost 5 bases and J lost 2; bases outside the gene matches: 3. The CDR3 is 15 residues long. In nucleotides, the CDR3 is TGTGCCAGCAGTGCCACAGGGGCTGGGGCCAACGTCCTGACTTTC. Translated, it gives CASSATGAGANVLTF.

This clonotype was seen many times. V usage is TRBV7-3 and J usage is TRBJ1-1, with 8 positions matching TRBD1. V trimming: 0 bases; J trimming: 5 bases; junction bases outside the gene matches: 5. The CDR3 spans 15 residues. Germline-derived CDR1 and CDR2 are SGHTA and FQGTGA. CDR3 amino acids: CASSLTGGQETEAFF. CDR3 in DNA: TGTGCCAGCAGCTTAACGGGGGGACAGGAGACTGAAGCTTTCTTT.

In this sample, this clonotype turned up many times. J is TRBJ2-5 and V is TRBV20-1; 9 bases line up with TRBD2. Germline V lookup: CDR1 DFQATT, CDR2 SNEGSKA (reference sequence). The junction had 10 bases not matched to a gene; V was cut back by 3 bases and J by 5 bases. CDR3 length equals 15 residues. The CDR3 reads CSARVAGESRETQYF. DNA for the CDR3: TGCAGTGCTAGGGTAGCGGGGGAGTCCAGGGAGACCCAGTACTTC.

Turning to this clonotype: Just one base apart from a much larger clone, this may be a read error. V and J are TRBV5-1 and TRBJ2-7, with 7 positions matching TRBD2. The CDR3 covers 14 residues. Germline CDR1 SGHRS, CDR2 YFSETQ. The CDR3 DNA follows: TGTGCCAGCAGCTTAGAAGCCATTGCGGGGGAGCAGTGCTTC. Amino acids: CASSLEAIAGEQCF.